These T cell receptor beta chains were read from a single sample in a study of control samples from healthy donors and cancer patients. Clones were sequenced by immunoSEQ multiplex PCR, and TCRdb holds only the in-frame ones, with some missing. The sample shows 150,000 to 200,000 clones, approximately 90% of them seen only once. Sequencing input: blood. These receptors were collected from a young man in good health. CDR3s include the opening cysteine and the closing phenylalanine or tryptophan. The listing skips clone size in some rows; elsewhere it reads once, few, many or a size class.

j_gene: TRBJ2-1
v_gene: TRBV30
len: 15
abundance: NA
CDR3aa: CAWSAPSGRIVEQFF

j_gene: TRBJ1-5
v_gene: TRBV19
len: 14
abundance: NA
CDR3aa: CASSIGGGGQPQHF

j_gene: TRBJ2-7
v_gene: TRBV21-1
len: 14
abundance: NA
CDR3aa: CASSKVGRVREQYF

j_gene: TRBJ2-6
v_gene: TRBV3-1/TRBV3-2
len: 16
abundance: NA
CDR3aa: CASSQQGSSGANVLTF

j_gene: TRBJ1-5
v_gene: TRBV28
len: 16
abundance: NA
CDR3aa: CASSLMQWGTGQPQHF

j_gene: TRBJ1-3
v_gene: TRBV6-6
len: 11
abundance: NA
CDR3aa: CASSGEYTIYF

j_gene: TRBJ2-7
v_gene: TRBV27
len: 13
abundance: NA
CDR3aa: CASSPPLSYEQYF

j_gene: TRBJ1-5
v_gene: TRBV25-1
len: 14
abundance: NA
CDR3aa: CASSERVSNQPQHF

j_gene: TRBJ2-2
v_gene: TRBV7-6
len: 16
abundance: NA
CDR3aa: CASSYLAGVATGELFF

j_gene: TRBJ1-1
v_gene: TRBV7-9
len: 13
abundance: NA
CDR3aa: CASSLAGNTEAFF

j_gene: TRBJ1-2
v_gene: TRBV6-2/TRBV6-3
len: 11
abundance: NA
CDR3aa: CASSSWTSHTF

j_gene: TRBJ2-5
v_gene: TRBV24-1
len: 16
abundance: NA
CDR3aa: CATSPTHGGSQETQYF

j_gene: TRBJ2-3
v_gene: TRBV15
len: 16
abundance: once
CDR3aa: CATSRVGRGRADTQYF

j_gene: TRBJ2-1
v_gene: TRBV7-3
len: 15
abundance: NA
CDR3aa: CASSERELGGNEQFF

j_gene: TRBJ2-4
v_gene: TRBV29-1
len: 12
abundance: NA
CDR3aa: CSVLWGENIQYF

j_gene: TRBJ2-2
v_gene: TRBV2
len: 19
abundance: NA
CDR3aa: CASRVKPGLAGAYTGELFF

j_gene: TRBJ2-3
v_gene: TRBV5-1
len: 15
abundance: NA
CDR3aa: CASSSAPEAAGTQYF

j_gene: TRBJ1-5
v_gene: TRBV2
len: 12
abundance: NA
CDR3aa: CASRGADQPQHF

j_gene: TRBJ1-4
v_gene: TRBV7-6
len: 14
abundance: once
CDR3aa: CASSNRGPGEKLFF

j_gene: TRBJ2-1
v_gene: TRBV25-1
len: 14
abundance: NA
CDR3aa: CASTGGRVVDEQFF